Listed below are T cell receptor beta chains from one sample, sequenced in a study of blood T cell repertoires in COVID-19. This table comes from immunoSEQ multiplex PCR, and its TCRdb copy is limited to in-frame clones, with some not included. The sample comprises about 140,000 clones, approximately 84% of which are singletons, and approximately 4% rests with the top ten. Material: peripheral blood. The receptors originated from an older woman with acute or convalescent COVID-19. The CDR3 runs from the conserved cysteine through the conserved F or W. A D gene is named only where the DNA matches it firmly. Clone size is stated in some rows and not others, as once, few, many or a class when expanded.

cdr3_aa	cdr3_nt	v_call	j_call	clone_size	d_call
CAWSVSGNQPQHF	TGTGCCTGGAGTGTATCGGGGAATCAGCCCCAGCATTTT	TRBV30	TRBJ1-5	.	.
CASSPEGGTSGAALQNIQYF	TGCGCCAGCAGTCCCGAGGGGGGGACTAGCGGAGCCGCACTTCAAAACATTCAGTACTTC	TRBV4-1	TRBJ2-4	.	TRBD2
CASRPNGTGPTQPQHF	TGCGCCAGCAGGCCCAACGGGACAGGGCCGACTCAGCCCCAGCATTTT	TRBV10-1	TRBJ1-5	.	TRBD1
CATSRAGGARNTGELFF	TGTGCCACCAGCAGGGCGGGAGGGGCTCGGAACACCGGGGAGCTGTTTTTT	TRBV15	TRBJ2-2	once	TRBD2
CASSPPSGAKNIQYF	TGTGCCAGCTCACCACCTAGCGGGGCAAAAAACATTCAGTACTTC	TRBV18	TRBJ2-4	.	TRBD2
CASSLLAGDEQFF	TGTGCCAGCAGCCTGCTAGCGGGAGATGAGCAGTTCTTC	TRBV3-1/TRBV3-2	TRBJ2-1	once	TRBD2
CASSQGGLLSGNTIYF	TGTGCCAGCAGCCAAGGAGGGTTGCTCTCTGGAAACACCATATATTTT	TRBV14	TRBJ1-3	.	.
CASSQARVANVLTF	TGTGCCAGCAGCCAAGCCAGGGTTGCCAACGTCCTGACTTTC	TRBV3-1/TRBV3-2	TRBJ2-6	.	.
CASSPGLARGNFGYEQYF	TGTGCCAGCAGTCCAGGACTAGCGAGAGGAAATTTTGGCTACGAGCAGTACTTC	TRBV27	TRBJ2-7	.	TRBD2
CASSSSGSSYEQYF	TGTGCCAGCAGCTCCAGCGGGTCATCCTACGAGCAGTACTTC	TRBV6-5	TRBJ2-7	.	.
CASSPLPPGDPDTQYF	TGTGCCAGCAGCCCCTTACCCCCAGGGGATCCAGATACGCAGTATTTT	TRBV28	TRBJ2-3	.	.
CASSLERGTGGTDTQYF	TGTGCCAGCAGCTTAGAACGGGGGACGGGAGGAACAGATACGCAGTATTTT	TRBV11-3	TRBJ2-3	few	TRBD2
CASSPTGLDTGELFF	TGTGCCAGCAGCCCTACGGGACTAGACACCGGGGAGCTGTTTTTT	TRBV13	TRBJ2-2	.	TRBD2
CAWSSFYGYTF	TGTGCCTGGTCGAGTTTCTATGGCTACACCTTC	TRBV30	TRBJ1-2	.	.
CASSYDPGQNTGELFF	TGTGCCAGCAGTTACGATCCGGGACAAAACACCGGGGAGCTGTTTTTT	TRBV6-2/TRBV6-3	TRBJ2-2	few	.
CASSQIQGPNEQYF	TGTGCCAGTTCCCAAATACAGGGGCCCAACGAGCAGTACTTC	TRBV18	TRBJ2-7	.	TRBD1
CASSDVSGSSYNEQFF	TGCGCCAGCAGTGACGTTAGCGGGAGCTCCTACAATGAGCAGTTCTTC	TRBV10-1	TRBJ2-1	.	TRBD2
CASSPTQQGYGYTF	TGTGCCAGCTCACCTACTCAACAGGGATATGGCTACACCTTC	TRBV18	TRBJ1-2	.	.
CASSPEGLPMVHEQFF	TGTGCCAGCAGCCCCGAGGGACTGCCGATGGTCCATGAGCAGTTCTTC	TRBV13	TRBJ2-1	.	.
CASSSDGSTGKQYF	TGTGCCAGCAGCTCGGATGGGTCTACGGGGAAGCAGTACTTC	TRBV11-3	TRBJ2-7	.	.